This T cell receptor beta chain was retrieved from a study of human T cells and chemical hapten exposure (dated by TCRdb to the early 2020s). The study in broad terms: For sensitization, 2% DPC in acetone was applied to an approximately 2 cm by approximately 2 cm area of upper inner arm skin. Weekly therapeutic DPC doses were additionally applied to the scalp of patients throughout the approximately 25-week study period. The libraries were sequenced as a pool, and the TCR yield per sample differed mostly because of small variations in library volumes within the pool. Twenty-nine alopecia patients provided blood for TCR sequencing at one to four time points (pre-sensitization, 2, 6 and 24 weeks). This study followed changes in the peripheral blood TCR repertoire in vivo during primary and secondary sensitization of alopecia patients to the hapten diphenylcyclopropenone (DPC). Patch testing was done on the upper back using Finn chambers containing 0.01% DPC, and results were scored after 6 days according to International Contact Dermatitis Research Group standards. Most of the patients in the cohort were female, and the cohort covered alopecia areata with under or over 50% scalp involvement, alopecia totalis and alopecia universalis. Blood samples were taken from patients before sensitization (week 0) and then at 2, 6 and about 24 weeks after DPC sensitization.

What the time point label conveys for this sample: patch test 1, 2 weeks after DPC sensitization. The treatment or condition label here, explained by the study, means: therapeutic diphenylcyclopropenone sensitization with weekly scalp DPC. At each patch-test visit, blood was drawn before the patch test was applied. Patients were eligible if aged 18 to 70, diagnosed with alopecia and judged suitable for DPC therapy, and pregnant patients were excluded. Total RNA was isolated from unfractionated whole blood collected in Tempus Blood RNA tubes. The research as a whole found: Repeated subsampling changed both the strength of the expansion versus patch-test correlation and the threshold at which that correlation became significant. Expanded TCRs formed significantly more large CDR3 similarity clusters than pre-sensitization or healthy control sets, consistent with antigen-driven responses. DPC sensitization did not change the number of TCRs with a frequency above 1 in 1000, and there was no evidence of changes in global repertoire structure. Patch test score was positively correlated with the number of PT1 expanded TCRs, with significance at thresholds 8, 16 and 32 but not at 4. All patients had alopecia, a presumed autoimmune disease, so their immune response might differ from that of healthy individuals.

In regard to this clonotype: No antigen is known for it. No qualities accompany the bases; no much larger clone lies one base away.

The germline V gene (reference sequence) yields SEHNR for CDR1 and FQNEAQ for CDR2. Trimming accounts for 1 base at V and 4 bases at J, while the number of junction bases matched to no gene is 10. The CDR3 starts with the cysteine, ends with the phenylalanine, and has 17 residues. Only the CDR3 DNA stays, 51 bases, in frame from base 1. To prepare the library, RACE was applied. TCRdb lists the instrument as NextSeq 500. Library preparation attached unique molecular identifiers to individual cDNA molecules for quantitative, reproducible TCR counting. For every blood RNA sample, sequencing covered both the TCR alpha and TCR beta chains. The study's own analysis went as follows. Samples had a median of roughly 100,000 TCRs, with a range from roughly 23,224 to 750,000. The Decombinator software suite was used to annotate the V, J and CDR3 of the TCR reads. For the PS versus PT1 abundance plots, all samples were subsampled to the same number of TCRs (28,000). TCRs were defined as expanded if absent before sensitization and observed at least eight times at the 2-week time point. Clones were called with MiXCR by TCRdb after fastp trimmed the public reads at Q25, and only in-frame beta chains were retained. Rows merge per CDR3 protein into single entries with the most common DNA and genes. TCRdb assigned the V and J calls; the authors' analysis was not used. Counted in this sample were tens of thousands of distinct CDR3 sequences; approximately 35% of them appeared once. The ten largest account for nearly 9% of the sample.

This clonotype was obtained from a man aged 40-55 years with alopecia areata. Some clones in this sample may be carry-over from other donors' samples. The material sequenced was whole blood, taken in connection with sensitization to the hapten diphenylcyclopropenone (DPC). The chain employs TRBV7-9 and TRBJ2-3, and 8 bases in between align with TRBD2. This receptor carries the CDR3 CASSLGSGSLYADTQYF. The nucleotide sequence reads TGTGCCAGCAGCTTAGGAAGCGGGAGCTTGTATGCAGATACGCAGTATTTT.